This T cell receptor (beta chain) was found in a study of blood T cell repertoires in COVID-19. The wider study: T cells, B-cell-depleted T cells, or PBMCs supplied cDNA or gDNA.

Study processing details: Counts of nucleated cells, estimated from reference gene primer amplification, were obtained. Here immunoSEQ multiplex PCR was the method, and the copy in TCRdb shows in-frame clones only, minus some. For V, J and clone size, that table is used; D and trimming come from the DNA. The data hold some 210,000 clones, with about 89% observed a single time. V was trimmed by 4 bases and J by 0 bases, leaving 19 bases between them. Germline assignment: CDR1 LGHNA and CDR2 YSLEER. CDR3 length equals 17 residues. The sequence was obtained from a man in his 60s who had recovered from COVID-19. Sequencing was done on a sample of peripheral blood. V and J are TRBV4-3 and TRBJ2-7; D perhaps matches TRBD2 (5 bases). CDR3 nucleotides: TGCGCCAGCAGCCTTACTCTTTCTGCGGGCCTCTCCTACGAGCAGTACTTC. Amino acid sequence: CASSLTLSAGLSYEQYF.